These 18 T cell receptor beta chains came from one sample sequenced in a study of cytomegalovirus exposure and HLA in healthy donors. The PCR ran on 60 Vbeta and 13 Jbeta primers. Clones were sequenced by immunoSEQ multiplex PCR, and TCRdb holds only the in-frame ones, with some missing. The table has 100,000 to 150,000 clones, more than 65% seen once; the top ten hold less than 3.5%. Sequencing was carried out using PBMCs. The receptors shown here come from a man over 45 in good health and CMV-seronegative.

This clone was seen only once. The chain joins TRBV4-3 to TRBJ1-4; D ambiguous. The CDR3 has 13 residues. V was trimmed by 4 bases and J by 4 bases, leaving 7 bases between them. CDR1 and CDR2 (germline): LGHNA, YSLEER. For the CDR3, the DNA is TGCGCCAGCAGCCCGCAGGTTAATGAAAAACTGTTTTTT. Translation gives CASSPQVNEKLFF.

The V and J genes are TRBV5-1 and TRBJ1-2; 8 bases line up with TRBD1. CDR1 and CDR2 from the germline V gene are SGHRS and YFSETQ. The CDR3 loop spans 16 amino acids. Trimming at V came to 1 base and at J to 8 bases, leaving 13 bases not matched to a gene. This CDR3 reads CASSLSGARTGQGYTF. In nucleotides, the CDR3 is TGCGCCAGCAGCTTGAGTGGGGCCAGGACAGGGCAGGGCTACACCTTC.

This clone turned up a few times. The CDR3 sequence is CASSYGQNNSPLHF. The CDR3 nucleotides read TGTGCCAGCAGTTACGGACAAAATAATTCACCCCTCCACTTT. The V gene is TRBV6-5, the J gene TRBJ1-6, with a possible D match to TRBD1 (5 bases). The CDR3 runs 14 residues. V dropped 2 bases and J dropped 5 bases, with 7 bases sitting between them. Germline V lookup: CDR1 MNHEY, CDR2 SVGAGI.

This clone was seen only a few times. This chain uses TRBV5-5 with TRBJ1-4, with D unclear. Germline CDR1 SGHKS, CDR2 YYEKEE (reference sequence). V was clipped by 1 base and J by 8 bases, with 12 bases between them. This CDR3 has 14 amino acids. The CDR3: CASSLPVTGEKLFF. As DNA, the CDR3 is TGTGCCAGCAGCTTGCCTGTCACGGGGGAAAAACTGTTTTTT.

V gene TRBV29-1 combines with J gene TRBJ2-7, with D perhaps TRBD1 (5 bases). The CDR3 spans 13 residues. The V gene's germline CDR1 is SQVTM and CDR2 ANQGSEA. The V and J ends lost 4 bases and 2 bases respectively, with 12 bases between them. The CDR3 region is CSVAGYRPYEQYF. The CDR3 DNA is TGCAGCGTTGCAGGGTACAGGCCCTACGAGCAGTACTTC.

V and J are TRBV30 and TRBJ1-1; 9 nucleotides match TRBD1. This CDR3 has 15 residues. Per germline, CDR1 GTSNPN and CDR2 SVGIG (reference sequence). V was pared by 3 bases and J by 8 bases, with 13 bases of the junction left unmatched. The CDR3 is CAWRTSGTGRGEAFF. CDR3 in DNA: TGTGCCTGGAGAACTTCCGGGACAGGGAGAGGAGAAGCTTTCTTT.

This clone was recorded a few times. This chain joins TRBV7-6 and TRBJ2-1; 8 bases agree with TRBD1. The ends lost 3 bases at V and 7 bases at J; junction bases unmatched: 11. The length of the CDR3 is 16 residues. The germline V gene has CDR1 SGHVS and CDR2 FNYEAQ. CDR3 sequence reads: CASSLGAQGAGNEQFF. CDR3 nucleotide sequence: TGTGCCAGCAGCTTGGGGGCGCAGGGGGCGGGGAATGAGCAGTTCTTC.

CDR3 DNA sequence: TGTGCCAGCAGTCGGGGTGGTGCCGGGGAGCTGTTTTTT. The encoded protein is CASSRGGAGELFF. The J gene is TRBJ2-2, the V gene TRBV2, with a weak D call TRBD2 (5 bases). The CDR3 is 13 amino acids. Germline V lookup: CDR1 SNHLY, CDR2 FYNNEI. The V gene lost 5 bases and the J gene lost 6 bases, with 10 bases spanning the gap.

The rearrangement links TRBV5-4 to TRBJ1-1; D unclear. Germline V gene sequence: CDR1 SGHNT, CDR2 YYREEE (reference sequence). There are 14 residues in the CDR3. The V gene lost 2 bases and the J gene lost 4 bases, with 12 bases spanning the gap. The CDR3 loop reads CASSFFIRSTEAFF. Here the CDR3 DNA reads TGTGCCAGCAGCTTCTTCATCCGGAGCACTGAAGCTTTCTTT.

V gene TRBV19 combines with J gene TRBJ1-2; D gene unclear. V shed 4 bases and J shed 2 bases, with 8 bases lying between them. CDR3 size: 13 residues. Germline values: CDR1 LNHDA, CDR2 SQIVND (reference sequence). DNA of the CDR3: TGTGCCAGTAGTAGTAACAGAAACTATGGCTACACCTTC. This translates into CASSSNRNYGYTF.

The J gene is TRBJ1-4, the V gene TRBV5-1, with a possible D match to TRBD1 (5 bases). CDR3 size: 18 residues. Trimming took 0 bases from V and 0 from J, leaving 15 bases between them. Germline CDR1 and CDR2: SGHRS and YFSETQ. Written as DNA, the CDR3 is TGCGCCAGCAGCTTGGGGGGCCAAGCTATTGCAACTAATGAAAAACTGTTTTTT. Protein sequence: CASSLGGQAIATNEKLFF. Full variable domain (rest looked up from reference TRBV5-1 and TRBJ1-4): KAGVTQTPRYLIKTRGQQVTLSCSPISGHRSVSWYQQTPGQGLQFLFEYFSETQRNKGNFPGRFSGRQFSNSRSEMNVSTLELGDSALYLCASSLGGQAIATNEKLFFGSGTQLSVL.

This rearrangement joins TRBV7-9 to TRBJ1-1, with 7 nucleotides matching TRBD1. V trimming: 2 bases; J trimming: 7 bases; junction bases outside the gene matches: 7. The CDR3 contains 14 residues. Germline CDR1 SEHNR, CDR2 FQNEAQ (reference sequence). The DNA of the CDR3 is TGTGCCAGCAGCTTAACCAGGACAGGAATTGAAGCTTTCTTT. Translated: CASSLTRTGIEAFF.

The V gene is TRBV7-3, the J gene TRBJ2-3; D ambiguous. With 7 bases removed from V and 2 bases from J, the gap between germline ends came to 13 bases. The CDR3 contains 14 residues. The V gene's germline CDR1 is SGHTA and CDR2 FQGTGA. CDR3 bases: TGTGCCAGCACAATACAGCCAGTCACAGATACGCAGTATTTT. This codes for CASTIQPVTDTQYF.

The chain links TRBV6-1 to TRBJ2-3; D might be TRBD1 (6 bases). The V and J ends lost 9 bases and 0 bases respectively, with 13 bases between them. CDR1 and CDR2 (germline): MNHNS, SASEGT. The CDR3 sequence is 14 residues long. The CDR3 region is CASLQGTSTDTQYF. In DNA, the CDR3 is TGTGCCAGTCTACAGGGAACTAGCACAGATACGCAGTATTTT.

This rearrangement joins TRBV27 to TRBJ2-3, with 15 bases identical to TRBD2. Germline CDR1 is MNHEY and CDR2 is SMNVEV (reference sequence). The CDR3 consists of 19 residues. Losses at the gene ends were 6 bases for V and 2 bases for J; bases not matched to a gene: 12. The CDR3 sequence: CASRRPGLAGGPDTDTQYF. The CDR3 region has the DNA TGTGCCAGCAGGCGCCCCGGACTAGCGGGGGGGCCGGACACAGATACGCAGTATTTT.

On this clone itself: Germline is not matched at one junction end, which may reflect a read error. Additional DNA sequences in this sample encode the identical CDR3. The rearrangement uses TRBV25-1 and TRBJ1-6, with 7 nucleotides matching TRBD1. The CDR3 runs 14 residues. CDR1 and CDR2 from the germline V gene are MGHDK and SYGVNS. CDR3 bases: TGTGCCAGCAGTCCCCGACAGGGAAATTCCCCCCTCCACTTT. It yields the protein CASSPRQGNSPLHF.

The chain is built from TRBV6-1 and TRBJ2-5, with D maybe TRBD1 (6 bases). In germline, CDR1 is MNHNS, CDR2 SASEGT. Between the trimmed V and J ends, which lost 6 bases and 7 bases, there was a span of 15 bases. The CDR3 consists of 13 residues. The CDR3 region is CASRGASKGTQYF. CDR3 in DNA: TGTGCCAGCAGGGGGGCGTCCAAAGGGACCCAGTACTTC.

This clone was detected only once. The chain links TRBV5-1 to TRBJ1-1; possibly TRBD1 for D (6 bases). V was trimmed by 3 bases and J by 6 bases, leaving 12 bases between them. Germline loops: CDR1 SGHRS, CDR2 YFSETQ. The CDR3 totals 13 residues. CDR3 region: CASSSSGAPEAFF. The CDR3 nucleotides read TGCGCCAGCAGCTCCTCAGGGGCCCCTGAAGCTTTCTTT.